These 18 T cell receptor beta chains were sequenced from one sample in a study of blood T cell repertoires in COVID-19 (dated by TCRdb to 2018 to 2020). Libraries were built with the immunoSEQ multiplex PCR assay. What TCRdb holds here is the immuneACCESS table cut down to in-frame rearrangements. Part of the clones is not present; checked against another copy, under half of the missing clones reflect an unresolved V gene, and the others are unexplained. Across this sample there are 260,000 or so clones, with roughly 90% seen only once. The biggest ten clones account for just under 9.5% of the sample. The sequenced sample was peripheral blood. The receptors here all came from a man younger than 35 with active or convalescent COVID-19.

The CDR3, as DNA: TGTGCCAGCAGTTACGGGTCGGGGTCCGGAAACACCATATATTTT. Its protein product is CASSYGSGSGNTIYF. This chain links TRBV6-5 with TRBJ1-3; D is unclear. V was cut by 2 bases and J by 4 bases, with 12 bases left in between. The CDR3 spans 15 residues. Per the germline V gene, CDR1 is MNHEY and CDR2 is SVGAGI.

V gene TRBV5-5 combines with J gene TRBJ1-2; 8 bases map to TRBD1. Unmatched junction bases numbered 11, after V lost 2 bases and J lost 5 bases. The CDR3 runs 16 residues. CDR1 and CDR2 from the germline V gene are SGHKS and YYEKEE (reference sequence). Here the CDR3 reads CASSFQTGVLSYGYTF. CDR3 coding DNA: TGTGCCAGCAGCTTTCAGACAGGGGTTCTTTCTTATGGCTACACCTTC.

The rearrangement links TRBV9 to TRBJ2-7; unclear D gene. The V gene's germline CDR1 is SGDLS and CDR2 YYNGEE. The CDR3 is 13 amino acids. Trimming removed 0 bases at V and 5 bases at J, with 9 bases between. The CDR3 DNA follows: TGTGCCAGCAGCGTAGAGCCTCCCCACGAGCAGTACTTC. As protein: CASSVEPPHEQYF.

For the CDR3, the DNA is TGTGCCAGCAGCCAAGCCATCATTCCGGGGGGCAATAACCCCTACAATGAGCAGTTCTTC. It codes for CASSQAIIPGGNNPYNEQFF. The chain employs TRBV3-1 (or the pseudogene TRBV3-2) and TRBJ2-1, with a weak D call TRBD2 (7 bases). The CDR3 totals 20 residues. V was shortened by 1 base and J by 2 bases, with 24 bases between the two germline ends. Germline V gene lookup returns CDR1 LGHDT and CDR2 YNNKEL (reference sequence).

The chain uses TRBV10-3 and TRBJ2-1; TRBD1 matches 12 bases. This CDR3 has 15 residues. The trim removed 6 bases at V and 6 bases at J, leaving 6 bases unmatched. Germline V CDR1 and CDR2: ENHRY, SYGVKD. For the CDR3, the DNA is TGTGCCATCAGCCCCCGGGACAGGGGGCTCAATGAGCAGTTCTTC. As protein: CAISPRDRGLNEQFF.

V gene TRBV19 combines with J gene TRBJ1-1, with 8 bases that match TRBD1. CDR3 length: 14 residues. Germline CDR1 reads LNHDA; CDR2 reads SQIVND (reference sequence). V shed 4 bases, J shed 4 bases, and the junction held 5 bases outside the gene matches. CDR3 DNA: TGTGCCAGTAGTAAACAGGGGGTAGGCACTGAAGCTTTCTTT. As protein: CASSKQGVGTEAFF.

The chain uses TRBV5-6 and TRBJ2-7; 10 positions agree with TRBD2. The CDR3 consists of 14 residues. The trim removed 5 bases at V and 4 bases at J, leaving 6 bases unmatched. Germline assignment: CDR1 SGHDT and CDR2 YYEEEE. DNA for the CDR3: TGTGCCAGCAGAGGGAGACTAGCGGGTTACGAGCAGTACTTC. This sequence encodes CASRGRLAGYEQYF.

Here the CDR3 reads CASSLGQKILTSSYNSPLHF. The CDR3 coding sequence is TGTGCCAGCAGCTTGGGACAGAAGATCTTAACGAGCTCCTATAATTCACCCCTCCACTTT. The chain has TRBV13 and TRBJ1-6; 7 bases map to TRBD1. Per the germline V gene, CDR1 is PRHDT and CDR2 is FYEKMQ (reference sequence). The CDR3 spans 20 residues. J lost 0 bases, V lost 3 bases, and 14 bases had no gene match.

This rearrangement joins TRBV3-1 (or the pseudogene TRBV3-2) to TRBJ1-3; possible D gene TRBD1, 6 bases. CDR1 and CDR2 (germline): LGHDT, YNNKEL (reference sequence). This CDR3 has 16 residues. Trimming removed 1 base from V and 2 bases from J, with 12 bases in between. This CDR3 reads CASSQGQELTGNTIYF. In DNA form, the CDR3 reads TGTGCCAGCAGCCAAGGACAGGAACTTACTGGAAACACCATATATTTT.

This clone was seen only a few times. This chain joins TRBV5-1 and TRBJ1-2; D uncertain. The CDR3 sequence is 14 residues long. The germline V and J ends were trimmed by 4 bases and 7 bases, with 17 bases remaining between them. Germline CDR1 reads SGHRS; CDR2 reads YFSETQ. DNA for the CDR3: TGCGCCAGCAGCCCCCGCCCGGGAGGGCCTGGCTACACCTTC. Amino acid sequence: CASSPRPGGPGYTF.

CDR3 protein: CAIRGATGVSSEAFF. The CDR3 DNA follows: TGTGCCATCAGGGGCGCAACAGGGGTGTCGTCTGAAGCTTTCTTT. The rearrangement links TRBV10-3 to TRBJ1-1; 7 bases align to TRBD1. CDR1 is ENHRY and CDR2 is SYGVKD in the germline V gene. The CDR3 runs 15 residues. V shed 6 bases, J shed 6 bases, and the junction held 13 bases outside the gene matches.

This chain joins TRBV5-4 and TRBJ1-1; tentatively, D is TRBD1 (5 bases). Looked up from germline, CDR1 is SGHNT and CDR2 is YYREEE (reference sequence). This CDR3 spans 12 amino acids. Trimming shortened V by 4 bases and J by 10 bases, and 14 bases separated the two germline ends. The CDR3 DNA is TGTGCCAGCAGCCCAGACAGCGGGGGAGCTTTCTTT. Residues: CASSPDSGGAFF.

This clone was counted a single time. V is TRBV2 and J is TRBJ1-1; no definite D call. Between the trimmed V and J ends, which lost 2 bases and 7 bases, there was a span of 2 bases. This CDR3 comprises 10 residues. Germline loops: CDR1 SNHLY, CDR2 FYNNEI. Here the CDR3 reads CASSEYEAFF. In nucleotides, the CDR3 is TGTGCCAGCAGTGAATATGAAGCTTTCTTT.

The V and J genes are TRBV10-3 and TRBJ1-6; unclear D gene. The ends were cut back, 2 bases at V and 9 bases at J, with 5 bases in the middle. The length of the CDR3 is 12 residues. Germline V lookup: CDR1 ENHRY, CDR2 SYGVKD. The CDR3 nucleotides are TGTGCCATCAGTGAGAGCGGTTCACCCCTCCACTTT. This sequence encodes CAISESGSPLHF.

The chain couples TRBV5-3 to TRBJ2-1, with TRBD2 identical over 8 bases. TRBV5-3 is an ORF for which the function is uncertain. This CDR3 is built from 15 residues. J gave up 5 bases and V 6 bases, and 10 bases lay outside the gene matches. The CDR3 bases are TGTGCCAGAACCCTCTTTAGGCGGGGGGACAATGAGCAGTTCTTC. Its translation: CARTLFRRGDNEQFF.

This clone was counted ten times or more. V and J are TRBV6-2 or TRBV6-3 and TRBJ1-6, with 8 positions matching TRBD1. The CDR3 is 16 amino acids. Looked up from germline, CDR1 is MNHEY and CDR2 is SVGEGT. With 2 bases clipped from V and 8 bases from J, the junction kept 8 bases outside the gene matches. The DNA for the CDR3 is TGTGCCAGCAGTTACGGGGGGACAGGAGGATATTCACCCCTCCACTTT. Amino acid sequence: CASSYGGTGGYSPLHF.

The table lists this clone with a few counts. J is TRBJ2-3 and V is TRBV7-8; no firm D call. The V gene lost 5 bases and the J gene lost 7 bases, with 7 bases spanning the gap. The CDR3 length is 11 residues. Germline V gives CDR1 SGHVS, CDR2 FQNEAQ. As DNA, the CDR3 is TGTGCCAGCAGCCTACAAAATACGCAGTATTTT. Protein product: CASSLQNTQYF.

V is TRBV19 and J is TRBJ2-2; D not certain. Trimming left V 5 bases short and J 1 base short, with 8 bases between. The germline V gene encodes CDR1 LNHDA and CDR2 SQIVND (reference sequence). CDR3 length: 14 residues. CDR3: CASSPSLNTGELFF. The DNA of the CDR3 is TGTGCCAGTAGTCCCTCTCTGAACACCGGGGAGCTGTTTTTT.